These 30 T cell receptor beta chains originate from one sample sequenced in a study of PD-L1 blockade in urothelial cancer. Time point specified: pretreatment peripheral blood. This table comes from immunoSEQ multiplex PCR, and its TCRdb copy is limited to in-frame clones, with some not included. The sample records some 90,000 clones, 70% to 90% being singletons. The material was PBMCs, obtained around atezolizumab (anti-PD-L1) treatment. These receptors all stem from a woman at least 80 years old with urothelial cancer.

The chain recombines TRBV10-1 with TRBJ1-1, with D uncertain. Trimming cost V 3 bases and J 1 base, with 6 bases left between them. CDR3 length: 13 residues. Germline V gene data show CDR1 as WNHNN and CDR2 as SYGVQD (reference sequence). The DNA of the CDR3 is TGCGCCAGCAGTGACAGGCCGAACACTGAAGCTTTCTTT. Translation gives CASSDRPNTEAFF.

The CDR3, as DNA: TGTGCCAGCAGGAGGGGGACCGGGGAGCTGTTTTTT. Amino acid sequence: CASRRGTGELFF. V usage is TRBV27 and J usage is TRBJ2-2; D might be TRBD1 (6 bases). Germline V gene sequence: CDR1 MNHEY, CDR2 SMNVEV (reference sequence). This CDR3 is built from 12 residues. Trimming took off 6 bases at V and 5 bases at J, with 7 bases between the two ends.

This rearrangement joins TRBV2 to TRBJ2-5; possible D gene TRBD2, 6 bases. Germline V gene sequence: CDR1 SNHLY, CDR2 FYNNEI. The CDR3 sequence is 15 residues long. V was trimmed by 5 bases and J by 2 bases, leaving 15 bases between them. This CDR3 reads CASSLQGLGQETQYF. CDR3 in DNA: TGTGCCAGCAGTCTGCAGGGACTGGGACAAGAGACCCAGTACTTC. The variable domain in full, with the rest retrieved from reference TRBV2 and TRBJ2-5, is EPEVTQTPSHQVTQMGQEVILRCVPISNHLYFYWYRQILGQKVEFLVSFYNNEISEKSEIFDDQFSVERPDGSNFTLKIRSTKLEDSAMYFCASSLQGLGQETQYFGPGTRLLVL.

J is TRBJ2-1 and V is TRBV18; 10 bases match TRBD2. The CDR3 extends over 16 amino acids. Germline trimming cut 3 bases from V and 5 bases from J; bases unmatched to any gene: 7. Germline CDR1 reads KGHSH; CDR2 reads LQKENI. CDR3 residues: CASSPMGLAQNNEQFF. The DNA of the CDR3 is TGTGCCAGCTCACCGATGGGACTAGCGCAAAACAATGAGCAGTTCTTC. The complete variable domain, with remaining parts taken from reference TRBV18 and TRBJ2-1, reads NAGVMQNPRHLVRRRGQEARLRCSPMKGHSHVYWYRQLPEEGLKFMVYLQKENIIDESGMPKERFSAEFPKEGPSILRIQQVVRGDSAAYFCASSPMGLAQNNEQFFGPGTRLTVL.

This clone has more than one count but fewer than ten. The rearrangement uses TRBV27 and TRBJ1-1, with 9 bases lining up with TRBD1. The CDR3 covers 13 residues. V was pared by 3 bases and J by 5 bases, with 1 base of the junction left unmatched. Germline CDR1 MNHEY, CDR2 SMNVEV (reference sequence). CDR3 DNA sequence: TGTGCCAGCAGTTTGGGGACAGGGACTGAAGCTTTCTTT. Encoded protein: CASSLGTGTEAFF.

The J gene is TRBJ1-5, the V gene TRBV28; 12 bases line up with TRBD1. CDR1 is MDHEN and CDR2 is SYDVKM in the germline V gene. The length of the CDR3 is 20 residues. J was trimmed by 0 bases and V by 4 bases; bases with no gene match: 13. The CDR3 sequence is CASSSTTGTGGEYSNQPQHF. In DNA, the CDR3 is TGTGCCAGCAGTTCAACTACCGGGACAGGGGGCGAATATAGCAATCAGCCCCAGCATTTT.

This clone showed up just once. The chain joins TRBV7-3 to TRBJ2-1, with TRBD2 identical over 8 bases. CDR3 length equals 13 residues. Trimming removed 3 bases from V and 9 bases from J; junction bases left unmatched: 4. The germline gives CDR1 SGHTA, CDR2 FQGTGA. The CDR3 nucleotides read TGTGCCAGCAGCTTGCAGCGGGAGAGTGAGCAGTTCTTC. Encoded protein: CASSLQRESEQFF.

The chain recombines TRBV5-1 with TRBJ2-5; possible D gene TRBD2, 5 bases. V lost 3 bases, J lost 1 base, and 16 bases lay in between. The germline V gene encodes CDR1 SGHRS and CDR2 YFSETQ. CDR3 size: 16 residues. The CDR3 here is CASSSGSVAGQETQYF. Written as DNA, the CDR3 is TGCGCCAGCAGCTCGGGGTCAGTGGCGGGCCAAGAGACCCAGTACTTC.

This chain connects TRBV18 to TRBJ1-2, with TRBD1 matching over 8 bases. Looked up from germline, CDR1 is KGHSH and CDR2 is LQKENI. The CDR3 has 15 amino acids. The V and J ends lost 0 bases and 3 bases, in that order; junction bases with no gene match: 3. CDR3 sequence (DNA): TGTGCCAGCTCACCACCGGACAGGGCTGACTATGGCTACACCTTC. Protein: CASSPPDRADYGYTF.

CDR3 coding DNA: TGTGCCACCAGCAGGCGCTTGAGGACCTTGACTAGCGGGCCTCCCTACGAGCAGTACTTC. Amino acid sequence: CATSRRLRTLTSGPPYEQYF. This chain links TRBV15 with TRBJ2-7, with 10 bases aligning to TRBD2. The CDR3 contains 20 residues. Germline V gene data show CDR1 as LNHNV and CDR2 as YYDKDF (reference sequence). The J segment lost 2 bases and the V segment lost 3 bases, leaving 19 bases of the junction unmatched.

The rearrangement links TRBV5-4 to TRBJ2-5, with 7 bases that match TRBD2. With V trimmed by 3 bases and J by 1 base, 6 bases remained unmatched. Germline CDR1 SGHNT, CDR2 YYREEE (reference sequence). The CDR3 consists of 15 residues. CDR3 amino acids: CASSWGGLPQETQYF. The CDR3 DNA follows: TGTGCCAGCAGCTGGGGGGGACTACCCCAAGAGACCCAGTACTTC.

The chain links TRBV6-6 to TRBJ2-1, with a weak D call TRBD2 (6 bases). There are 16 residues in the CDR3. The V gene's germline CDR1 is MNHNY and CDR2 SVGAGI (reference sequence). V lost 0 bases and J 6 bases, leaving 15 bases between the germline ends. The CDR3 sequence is CASSYSSLATLNEQFF. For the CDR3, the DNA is TGTGCCAGCAGTTACTCGAGTCTAGCGACCCTCAATGAGCAGTTCTTC.

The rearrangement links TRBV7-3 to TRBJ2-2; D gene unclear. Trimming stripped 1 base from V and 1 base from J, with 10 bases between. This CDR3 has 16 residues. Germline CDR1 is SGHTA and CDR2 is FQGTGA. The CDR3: CASSLNGGVNTGELFF. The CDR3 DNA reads TGTGCCAGCAGCTTAAATGGCGGAGTGAACACCGGGGAGCTGTTTTTT.

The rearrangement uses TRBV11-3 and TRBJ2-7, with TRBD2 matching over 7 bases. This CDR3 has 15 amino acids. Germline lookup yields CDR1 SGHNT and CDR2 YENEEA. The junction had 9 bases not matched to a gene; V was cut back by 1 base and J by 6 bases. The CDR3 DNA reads TGTGCCAGCAGCTTAGGGGCTAGCGGTTTGGCCGAGCAGTACTTC. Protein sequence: CASSLGASGLAEQYF.

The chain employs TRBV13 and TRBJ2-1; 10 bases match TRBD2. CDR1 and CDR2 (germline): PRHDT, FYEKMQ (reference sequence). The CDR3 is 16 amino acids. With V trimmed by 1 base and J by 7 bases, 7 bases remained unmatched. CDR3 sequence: CASSLVLAGIVNEQFF. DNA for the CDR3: TGTGCCAGCAGCTTAGTACTAGCGGGAATCGTAAATGAGCAGTTCTTC.

CDR3 residues: CASSGRHAGGNTGELFF. In DNA form, the CDR3 reads TGTGCCAGCAGTGGACGCCATGCGGGAGGCAACACCGGGGAGCTGTTTTTT. The gene calls are TRBV6-1 and TRBJ2-2, with 8 bases aligning to TRBD2. V lost 4 bases to trimming and J lost 2 bases; unmatched junction nucleotides: 9. CDR1 MNHNS and CDR2 SASEGT come from the germline V gene. The CDR3 is 17 residues long.

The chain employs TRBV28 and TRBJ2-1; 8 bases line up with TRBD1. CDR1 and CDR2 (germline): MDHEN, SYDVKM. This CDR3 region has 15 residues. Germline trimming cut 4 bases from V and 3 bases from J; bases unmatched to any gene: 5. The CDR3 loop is CASSSHRGNYNEQFF. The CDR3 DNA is TGTGCCAGCAGTTCCCACAGGGGGAACTACAATGAGCAGTTCTTC.

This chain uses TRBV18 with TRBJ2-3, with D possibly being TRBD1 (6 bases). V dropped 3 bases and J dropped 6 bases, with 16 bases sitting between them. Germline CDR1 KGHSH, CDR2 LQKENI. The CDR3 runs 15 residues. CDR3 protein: CASSPPGGGADTQYF. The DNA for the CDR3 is TGTGCCAGCTCACCCCCCGGTGGGGGCGCGGATACGCAGTATTTT.

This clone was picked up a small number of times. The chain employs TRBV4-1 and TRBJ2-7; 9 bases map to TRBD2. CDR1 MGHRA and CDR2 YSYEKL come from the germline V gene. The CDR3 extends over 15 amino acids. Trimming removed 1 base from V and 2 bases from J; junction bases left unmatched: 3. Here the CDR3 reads CASSQGRGGTYEQYF. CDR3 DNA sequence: TGCGCCAGCAGCCAAGGGCGGGGGGGTACCTACGAGCAGTACTTC.

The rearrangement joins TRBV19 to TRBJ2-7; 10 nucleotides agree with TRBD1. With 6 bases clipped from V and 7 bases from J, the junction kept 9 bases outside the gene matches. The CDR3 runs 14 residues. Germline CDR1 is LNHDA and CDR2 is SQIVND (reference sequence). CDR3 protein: CASRTGTGDWEQYF. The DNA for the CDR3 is TGTGCCAGTAGAACCGGGACAGGGGACTGGGAGCAGTACTTC.

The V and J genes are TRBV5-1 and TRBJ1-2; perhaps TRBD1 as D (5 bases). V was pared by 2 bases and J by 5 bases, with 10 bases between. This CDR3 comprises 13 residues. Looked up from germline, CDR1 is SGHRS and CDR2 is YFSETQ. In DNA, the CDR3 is TGCGCCAGCAGCTTTGGGGACTCTTATGGCTACACCTTC. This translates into CASSFGDSYGYTF. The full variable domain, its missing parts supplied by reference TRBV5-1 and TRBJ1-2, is KAGVTQTPRYLIKTRGQQVTLSCSPISGHRSVSWYQQTPGQGLQFLFEYFSETQRNKGNFPGRFSGRQFSNSRSEMNVSTLELGDSALYLCASSFGDSYGYTFGSGTRLTVV.

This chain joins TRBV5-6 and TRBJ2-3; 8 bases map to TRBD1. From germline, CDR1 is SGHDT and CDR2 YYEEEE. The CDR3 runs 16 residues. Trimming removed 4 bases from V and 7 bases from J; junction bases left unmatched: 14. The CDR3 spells CASSVERGQARHTQYF. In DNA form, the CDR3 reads TGTGCCAGCAGCGTGGAGAGGGGACAGGCCCGACATACGCAGTATTTT.

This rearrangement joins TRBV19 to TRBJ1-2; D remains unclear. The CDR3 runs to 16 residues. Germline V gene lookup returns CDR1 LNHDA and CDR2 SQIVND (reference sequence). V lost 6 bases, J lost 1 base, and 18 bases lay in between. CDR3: CASSPNPGSLNYGYTF. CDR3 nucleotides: TGTGCCAGTAGCCCAAACCCGGGATCGCTTAACTATGGCTACACCTTC.

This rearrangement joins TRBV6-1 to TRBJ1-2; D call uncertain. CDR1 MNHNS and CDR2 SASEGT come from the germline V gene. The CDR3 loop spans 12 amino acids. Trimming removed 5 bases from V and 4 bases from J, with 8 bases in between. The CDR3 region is CASSWEAYGYTF. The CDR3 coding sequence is TGTGCCAGCAGTTGGGAGGCCTATGGCTACACCTTC.

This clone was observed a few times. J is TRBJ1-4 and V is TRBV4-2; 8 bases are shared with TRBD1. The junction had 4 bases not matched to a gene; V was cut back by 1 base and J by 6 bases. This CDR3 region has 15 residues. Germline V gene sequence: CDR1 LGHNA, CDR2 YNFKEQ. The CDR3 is CASSQAADRDEKLFF. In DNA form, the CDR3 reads TGTGCCAGCAGCCAAGCTGCGGACAGGGATGAAAAACTGTTTTTT.

The CDR3 loop is CASSSDSGGYNEQFF. The CDR3 nucleotides are TGTGCCAGCAGCTCGGACTCTGGCGGTTACAATGAGCAGTTCTTC. This chain links TRBV5-5 with TRBJ2-1; D perhaps matches TRBD2 (5 bases). The CDR3 length is 15 residues. The V end lost 3 bases, the J end lost 4 bases, and 14 bases lay between the germline ends. Germline-derived CDR1 and CDR2 are SGHKS and YYEKEE (reference sequence).

The CDR3 nucleotides are TGTGCCAGTACGTACAGAAATCAGCCCCAGCATTTT. Amino acids: CASTYRNQPQHF. The genes are TRBV19 and TRBJ1-5; D is uncertain. Germline CDR1 LNHDA, CDR2 SQIVND (reference sequence). The CDR3 loop spans 12 amino acids. Trimming took 7 bases from V and 4 from J, leaving 8 bases between them.

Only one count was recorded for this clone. This CDR3 reads CASSQREADEKLFF. The CDR3 bases are TGCGCCAGCAGCCAACGAGAGGCAGATGAAAAACTGTTTTTT. This chain connects TRBV4-1 to TRBJ1-4, with no clear D. Germline V lookup: CDR1 MGHRA, CDR2 YSYEKL. V was cut by 2 bases and J by 6 bases, with 10 bases left in between. The CDR3 is made up of 14 amino acids.

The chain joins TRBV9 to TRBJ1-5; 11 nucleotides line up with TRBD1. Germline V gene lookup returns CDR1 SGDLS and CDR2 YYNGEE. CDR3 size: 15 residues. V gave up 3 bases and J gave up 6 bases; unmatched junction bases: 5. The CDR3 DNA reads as TGTGCCAGCAGCGCCGGACAGGGGGCGATTCAGCCCCAGCATTTT. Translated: CASSAGQGAIQPQHF.

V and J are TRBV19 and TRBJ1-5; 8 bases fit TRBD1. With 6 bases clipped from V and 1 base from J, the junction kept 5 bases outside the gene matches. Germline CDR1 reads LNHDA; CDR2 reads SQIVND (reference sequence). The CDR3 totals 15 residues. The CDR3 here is CASSGQGRSNQPQHF. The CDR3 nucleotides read TGTGCCAGTAGCGGACAGGGCAGGAGCAATCAGCCCCAGCATTTT.